These 5 T cell receptor beta chains were all obtained from the same sample, sequenced in a study of blood T cell repertoires in COVID-19. This table comes from immunoSEQ multiplex PCR, and its TCRdb copy is limited to in-frame clones, with some not included. This sample yields roughly 20,000 clones, of which roughly 78% are seen a single time; 56% belongs to the top ten. The sequenced material came from peripheral blood. The source of these receptors is a man aged 80 or over with acute or convalescent COVID-19.

The rearrangement links TRBV29-1 to TRBJ2-1; D may be TRBD2 (5 bases). Deletions cut 5 bases from V and 12 bases from J, with 14 bases between. The CDR3 is 11 residues long. Germline assignment: CDR1 SQVTM and CDR2 ANQGSEA. This CDR3 is CSVLGSRGQFF. CDR3 nucleotides: TGCAGCGTTCTGGGGTCACGGGGGCAGTTCTTC.

The CDR3 DNA sequence: TGTGCCACCAGTGATTTCTCCCGGGAGGGTACAGATACGCAGTATTTT. Translated, it gives CATSDFSREGTDTQYF. The chain employs TRBV24-1 and TRBJ2-3, with 8 bases fitting TRBD2. V shed 1 base and J 3 bases; nucleotides not matched to a gene: 5. CDR3 length equals 16 residues. Germline V CDR1 and CDR2: KGHDR, SFDVKD.

V is TRBV2 and J is TRBJ1-2; 11 bases map to TRBD1. J lost 5 bases, V lost 6 bases, and 8 bases had no gene match. The CDR3 covers 15 residues. Germline lookup yields CDR1 SNHLY and CDR2 FYNNEI. Here the CDR3 DNA reads TGTGCCAGCAGCTTAGGGGGACAGGGGGGATATGGCTACACCTTC. The encoded protein is CASSLGGQGGYGYTF. The full variable domain, its missing parts supplied by reference TRBV2 and TRBJ1-2, is EPEVTQTPSHQVTQMGQEVILRCVPISNHLYFYWYRQILGQKVEFLVSFYNNEISEKSEIFDDQFSVERPDGSNFTLKIRSTKLEDSAMYFCASSLGGQGGYGYTFGSGTRLTVV.

The rearrangement links TRBV2 to TRBJ1-2; 7 bases agree with TRBD1. Trimming cost V 2 bases and J 6 bases; bases outside gene matches: 3. The CDR3 loop spans 13 amino acids. Germline values: CDR1 SNHLY, CDR2 FYNNEI. In DNA, the CDR3 is TGTGCCAGCAGTGAACTCCAGGGGGATGGCTACACCTTC. This sequence encodes CASSELQGDGYTF. Looking up the rest from reference TRBV2 and TRBJ1-2 gives the full variable domain: EPEVTQTPSHQVTQMGQEVILRCVPISNHLYFYWYRQILGQKVEFLVSFYNNEISEKSEIFDDQFSVERPDGSNFTLKIRSTKLEDSAMYFCASSELQGDGYTFGSGTRLTVV.

The rearrangement joins TRBV28 to TRBJ1-5; D may be TRBD1 (6 bases). Germline loops: CDR1 MDHEN, CDR2 SYDVKM. CDR3 size: 14 residues. Trimming took 6 bases from V and 7 from J, leaving 16 bases between them. The CDR3 DNA reads TGTGCCAGCAGGCCCCGTACAGGGATCCAGCCCCAGCATTTT. This sequence encodes CASRPRTGIQPQHF. The variable domain in full, with the rest retrieved from reference TRBV28 and TRBJ1-5, is DVKVTQSSRYLVKRTGEKVFLECVQDMDHENMFWYRQDPGLGLRLIYFSYDVKMKEKGDIPEGYSVSREKKERFSLILESASTNQTSMYLCASRPRTGIQPQHFGDGTRLSIL.